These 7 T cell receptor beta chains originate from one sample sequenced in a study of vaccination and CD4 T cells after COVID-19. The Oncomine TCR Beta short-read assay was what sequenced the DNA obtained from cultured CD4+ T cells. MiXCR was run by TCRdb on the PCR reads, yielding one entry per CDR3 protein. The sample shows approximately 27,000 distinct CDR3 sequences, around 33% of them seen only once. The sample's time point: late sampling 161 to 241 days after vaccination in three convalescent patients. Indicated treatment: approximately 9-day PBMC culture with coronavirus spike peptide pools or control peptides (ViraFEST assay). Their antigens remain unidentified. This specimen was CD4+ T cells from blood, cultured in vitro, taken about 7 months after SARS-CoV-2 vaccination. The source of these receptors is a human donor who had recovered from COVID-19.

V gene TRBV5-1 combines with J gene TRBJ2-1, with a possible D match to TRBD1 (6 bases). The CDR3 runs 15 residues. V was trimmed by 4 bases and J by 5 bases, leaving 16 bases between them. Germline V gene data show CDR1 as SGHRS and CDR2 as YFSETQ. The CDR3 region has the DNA TGCGCCAGCAGCAGAAAGGGGGACACCGACAATGAGCAGTTCTTC. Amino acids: CASSRKGDTDNEQFF. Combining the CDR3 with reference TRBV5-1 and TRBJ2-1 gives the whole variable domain KAGVTQTPRYLIKTRGQQVTLSCSPISGHRSVSWYQQTPGQGLQFLFEYFSETQRNKGNFPGRFSGRQFSNSRSEMNVSTLELGDSALYLCASSRKGDTDNEQFFGPGTRLTVL.

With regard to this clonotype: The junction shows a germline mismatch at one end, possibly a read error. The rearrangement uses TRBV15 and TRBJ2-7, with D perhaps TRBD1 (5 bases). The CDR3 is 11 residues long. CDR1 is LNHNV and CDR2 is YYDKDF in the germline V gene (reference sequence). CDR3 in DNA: TGTGCCACCGGCAGGGACTACGAGCAGTACTTC. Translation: CATGRDYEQYF. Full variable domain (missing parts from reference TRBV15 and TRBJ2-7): DAMVIQNPRYQVTQFGKPVTLSCSQTLNHNVMYWYQQKSSQAPKLLFHYYDKDFNNEADTPDNFQSRRPNTSFCFLDIRSPGLGDTAMYLCATGRDYEQYFGPGTRLTVT.

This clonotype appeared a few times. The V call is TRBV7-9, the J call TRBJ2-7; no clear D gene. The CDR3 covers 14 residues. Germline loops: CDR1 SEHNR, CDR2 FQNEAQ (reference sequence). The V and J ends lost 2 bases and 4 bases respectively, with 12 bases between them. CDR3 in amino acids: CASSLNNGWYEQYF. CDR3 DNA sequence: TGTGCCAGCAGCTTAAACAATGGTTGGTACGAGCAGTACTTC.

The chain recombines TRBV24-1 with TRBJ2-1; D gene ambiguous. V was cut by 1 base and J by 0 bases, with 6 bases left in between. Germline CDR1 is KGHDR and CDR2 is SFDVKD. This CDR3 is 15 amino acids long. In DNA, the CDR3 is TGTGCCACCAGTGATTTCCGCTCCTCCTACAATGAGCAGTTCTTC. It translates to CATSDFRSSYNEQFF.

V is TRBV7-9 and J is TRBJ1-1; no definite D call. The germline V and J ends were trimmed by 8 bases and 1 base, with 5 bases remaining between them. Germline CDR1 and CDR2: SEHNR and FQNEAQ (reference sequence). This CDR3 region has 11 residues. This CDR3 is CASSRNTEAFF. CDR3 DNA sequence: TGTGCCAGCTCAAGGAACACTGAAGCTTTCTTT.

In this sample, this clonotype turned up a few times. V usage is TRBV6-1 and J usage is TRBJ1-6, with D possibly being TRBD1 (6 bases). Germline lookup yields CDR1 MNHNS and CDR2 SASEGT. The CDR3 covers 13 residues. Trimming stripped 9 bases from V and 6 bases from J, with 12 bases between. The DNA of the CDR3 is TGTGCCAGTACCGGGACACCTAATTCACCCCTCCACTTT. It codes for CASTGTPNSPLHF.

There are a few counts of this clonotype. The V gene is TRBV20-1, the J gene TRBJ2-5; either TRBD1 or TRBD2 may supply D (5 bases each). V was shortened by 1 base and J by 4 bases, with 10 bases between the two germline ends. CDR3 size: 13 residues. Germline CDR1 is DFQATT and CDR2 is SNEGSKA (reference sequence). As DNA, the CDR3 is TGCAGTGCTAGAGGGGCAGGGACAGAGACCCAGTACTTC. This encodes CSARGAGTETQYF.